This entry lists 10 T cell receptor beta chains sequenced from one sample in a study of Graves' ophthalmopathy and Graves' hyperthyroidism. From RNA, the CDR3 regions of TCR beta chains were amplified and sequenced. First-round RT-PCR relied on HTBI primers, and a second-round multiplex PCR came next. TCRdb processed the multiplex PCR reads anew with MiXCR; each CDR3 protein has one entry. This sample carries 150,000 to 200,000 distinct CDR3 sequences, around two fifths of them seen once, and the ten largest clones take 8% to 10%. The material sequenced was peripheral blood. These receptor sequences come from a man under 40 with Graves' ophthalmopathy.

The V and J genes are TRBV20-1 and TRBJ2-5; D is perhaps TRBD2 (6 bases). Deletions cut 1 base from V and 2 bases from J, with 20 bases between. The germline V gene has CDR1 DFQATT and CDR2 SNEGSKA (reference sequence). This CDR3 is 17 amino acids long. Here the CDR3 reads CSARVPGLRGQQETQYF. The CDR3 DNA sequence: TGCAGTGCTAGAGTCCCCGGGTTGCGGGGCCAACAAGAGACCCAGTACTTC.

The V call is TRBV7-2, the J call TRBJ1-2, with 9 bases fitting TRBD1. J gave up 8 bases and V 0 bases, and 4 bases lay outside the gene matches. The germline V gene has CDR1 SGHTA and CDR2 FQGNSA. CDR3 length: 14 residues. The CDR3 coding sequence is TGTGCCAGCAGCTTAGCACGGACAGGGGAAGGCTACACCTTC. Its translation: CASSLARTGEGYTF. Together with reference TRBV7-2 and TRBJ1-2, the CDR3 gives the full variable domain: GAGVSQSPSNKVTEKGKDVELRCDPISGHTALYWYRQSLGQGLEFLIYFQGNSAPDKSGLPSDRFSAERTGGSVSTLTIQRTQQEDSAVYLCASSLARTGEGYTFGSGTRLTVV.

The V and J genes are TRBV25-1 and TRBJ2-7, with D unclear. V was shortened by 3 bases and J by 2 bases, with 8 bases between the two germline ends. Germline-derived CDR1 and CDR2 are MGHDK and SYGVNS. CDR3 length: 13 amino acids. Here the CDR3 reads CASSDSPTYEQYF. The CDR3 nucleotides are TGTGCCAGCAGTGATTCCCCTACCTACGAGCAGTACTTC.

This clonotype was seen many times. The rearrangement links TRBV28 to TRBJ1-1; no clear D. Per the germline V gene, CDR1 is MDHEN and CDR2 is SYDVKM. The CDR3 sequence is 16 residues long. V was shortened by 9 bases and J by 4 bases, with 24 bases between the two germline ends. CDR3 nucleotides: TGTGCCAGACCCGACACCGGCGGTTGGGAGAGCACTGAAGCTTTCTTT. Its protein is CARPDTGGWESTEAFF. The entire variable domain, with the rest obtained from reference TRBV28 and TRBJ1-1, is as follows: DVKVTQSSRYLVKRTGEKVFLECVQDMDHENMFWYRQDPGLGLRLIYFSYDVKMKEKGDIPEGYSVSREKKERFSLILESASTNQTSMYLCARPDTGGWESTEAFFGQGTRLTVV.

In its sample, this clonotype was seen many times. This chain joins TRBV12-3 or TRBV12-4 and TRBJ1-5; weak D call: TRBD1 (5 bases). With 6 bases removed from V and 3 bases from J, the gap between germline ends came to 9 bases. The CDR3 spans 13 residues. The CDR3 sequence: CASSREANQPQHF. CDR3 in DNA: TGTGCCAGCAGCAGGGAGGCCAATCAGCCCCAGCATTTT.

This clonotype was picked up many times. This sequence may be a read error, since a much larger clone differs from it by one base. This CDR3 is missing its conserved last phenylalanine or tryptophan, likely due to a read error. V gene TRBV6-1 combines with J gene TRBJ1-2, with D maybe TRBD1 (6 bases). The CDR3 totals 14 residues. Per germline, CDR1 MNHNS and CDR2 SASEGT. The V gene lost 5 bases and the J gene lost 3 bases, with 13 bases spanning the gap. CDR3 protein: CASSRHREDYGYTL. As DNA, the CDR3 is TGTGCCAGCAGTAGACACAGGGAGGACTATGGCTACACCCTC.

The rearrangement uses TRBV6-1 and TRBJ2-7, with a tentative D call TRBD1 (6 bases). The CDR3 covers 14 residues. Germline V gives CDR1 MNHNS, CDR2 SASEGT. The V end was cut by 6 bases, the J end by 3 bases, with 15 bases between. This CDR3 reads CASSLDRIHYEQYF. The CDR3 DNA follows: TGTGCCAGCAGCCTTGACAGGATACACTACGAGCAGTACTTC.

The rearrangement joins TRBV20-1 to TRBJ2-5; the D is unclear. The V and J ends lost 1 base and 2 bases respectively, with 8 bases between them. The CDR3 contains 13 residues. From germline, CDR1 is DFQATT and CDR2 SNEGSKA (reference sequence). CDR3 sequence: CSARVWGQETQYF. CDR3 coding DNA: TGCAGTGCTAGAGTTTGGGGACAAGAGACCCAGTACTTC.

This clonotype was found many times. The V and J genes are TRBV7-2 and TRBJ2-7, with D perhaps matching TRBD1 (7 bases). CDR1 and CDR2 (germline): SGHTA, FQGNSA. This CDR3 has 14 amino acids. V shed 1 base and J shed 3 bases, with 10 bases lying between them. CDR3 coding DNA: TGTGCCAGCAGCTTAGACAGGGGAGGCTACGAGCAGTACTTC. It specifies CASSLDRGGYEQYF.

This clonotype was picked up many times. The chain employs TRBV6-5 and TRBJ1-5, with D tentatively TRBD1 (5 bases). Trimming shortened V by 0 bases and J by 6 bases, and 9 bases separated the two germline ends. The CDR3 sequence is 14 residues long. Germline loops: CDR1 MNHEY, CDR2 SVGAGI. CDR3 residues: CASSYSGGTQPQHF. The CDR3 nucleotides are TGTGCCAGCAGTTACTCGGGGGGGACTCAGCCCCAGCATTTT.